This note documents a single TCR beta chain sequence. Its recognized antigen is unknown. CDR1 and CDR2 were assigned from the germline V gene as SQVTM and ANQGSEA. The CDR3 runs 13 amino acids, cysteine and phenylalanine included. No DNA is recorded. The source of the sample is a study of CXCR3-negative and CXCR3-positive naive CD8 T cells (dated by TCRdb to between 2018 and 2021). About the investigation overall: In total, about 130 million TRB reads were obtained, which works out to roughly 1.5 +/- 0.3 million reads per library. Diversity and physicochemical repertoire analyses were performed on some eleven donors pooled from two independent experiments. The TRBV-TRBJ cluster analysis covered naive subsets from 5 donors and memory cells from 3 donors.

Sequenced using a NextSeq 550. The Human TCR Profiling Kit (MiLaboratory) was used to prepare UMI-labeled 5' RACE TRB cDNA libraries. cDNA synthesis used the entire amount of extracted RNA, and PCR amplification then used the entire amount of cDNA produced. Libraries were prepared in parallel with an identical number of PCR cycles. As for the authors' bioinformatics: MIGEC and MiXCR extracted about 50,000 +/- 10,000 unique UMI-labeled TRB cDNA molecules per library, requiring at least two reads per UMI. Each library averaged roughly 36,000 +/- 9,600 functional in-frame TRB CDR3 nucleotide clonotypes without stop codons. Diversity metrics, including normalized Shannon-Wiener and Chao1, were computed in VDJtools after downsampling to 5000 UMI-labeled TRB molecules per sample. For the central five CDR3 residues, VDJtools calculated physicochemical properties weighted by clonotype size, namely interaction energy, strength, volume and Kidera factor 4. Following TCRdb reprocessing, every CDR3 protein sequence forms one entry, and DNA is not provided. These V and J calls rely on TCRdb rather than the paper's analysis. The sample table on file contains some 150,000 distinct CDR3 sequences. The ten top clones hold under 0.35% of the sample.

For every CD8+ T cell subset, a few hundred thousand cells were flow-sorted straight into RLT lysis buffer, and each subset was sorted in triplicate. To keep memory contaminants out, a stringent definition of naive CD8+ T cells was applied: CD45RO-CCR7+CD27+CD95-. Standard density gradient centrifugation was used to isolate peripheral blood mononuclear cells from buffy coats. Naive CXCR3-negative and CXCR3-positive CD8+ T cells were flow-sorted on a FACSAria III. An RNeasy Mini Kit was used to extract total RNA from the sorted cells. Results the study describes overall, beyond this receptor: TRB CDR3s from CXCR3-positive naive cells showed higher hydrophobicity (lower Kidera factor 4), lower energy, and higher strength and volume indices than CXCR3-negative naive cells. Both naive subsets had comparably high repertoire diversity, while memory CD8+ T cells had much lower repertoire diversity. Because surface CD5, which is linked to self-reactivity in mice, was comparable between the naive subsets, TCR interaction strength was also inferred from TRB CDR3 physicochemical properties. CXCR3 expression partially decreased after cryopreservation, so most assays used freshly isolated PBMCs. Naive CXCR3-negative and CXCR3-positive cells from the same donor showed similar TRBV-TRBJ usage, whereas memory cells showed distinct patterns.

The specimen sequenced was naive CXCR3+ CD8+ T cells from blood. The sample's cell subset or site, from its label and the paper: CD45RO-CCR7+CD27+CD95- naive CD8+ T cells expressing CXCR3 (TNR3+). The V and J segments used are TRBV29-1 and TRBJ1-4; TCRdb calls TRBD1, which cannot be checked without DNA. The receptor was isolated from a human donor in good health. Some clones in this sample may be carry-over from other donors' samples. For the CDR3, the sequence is CSARDRHNEKLFF.